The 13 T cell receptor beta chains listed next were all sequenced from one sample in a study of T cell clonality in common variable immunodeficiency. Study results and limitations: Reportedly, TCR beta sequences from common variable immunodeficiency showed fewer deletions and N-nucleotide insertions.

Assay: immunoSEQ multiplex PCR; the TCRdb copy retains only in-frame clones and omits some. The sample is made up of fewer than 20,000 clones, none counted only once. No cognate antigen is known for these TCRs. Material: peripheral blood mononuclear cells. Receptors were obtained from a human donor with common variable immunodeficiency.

CDR3 bases read: TGTGCCAGCGGTTTTCGGGGGAGGGATGGTCAGCCC. Amino acid sequence: CASGFRGRDGQP. The complete CDR3 protein is CASGFRGRDGQPQHF. V and J are TRBV5-6 and TRBJ1-5, with TRBD1 as a possible D gene (5 bases). The read ends 3 residues before the CDR3 terminus; that terminus is restored from the germline J gene. Deletions cut 7 bases from V and 6 bases from J, with 20 bases between. CDR1 and CDR2 from the germline V gene are SGHDT and YYEEEE. The CDR3 length is 15 residues. Together with reference TRBV5-6 and TRBJ1-5, the CDR3 gives the full variable domain: DAGVTQSPTHLIKTRGQQVTLRCSPKSGHDTVSWYQQALGQGPQFIFQYYEEEERQRGNFPDRFSGHQFPNYSSELNVNALLLGDSALYLCASGFRGRDGQPQHFGDGTRLSIL.

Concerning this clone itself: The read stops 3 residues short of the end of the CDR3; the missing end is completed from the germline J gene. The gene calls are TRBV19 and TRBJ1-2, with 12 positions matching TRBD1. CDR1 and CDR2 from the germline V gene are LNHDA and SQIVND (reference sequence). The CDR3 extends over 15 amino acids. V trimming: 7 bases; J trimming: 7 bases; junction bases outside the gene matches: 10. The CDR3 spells CASTLTGQGAFGYTF. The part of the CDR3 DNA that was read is TGTGCCAGTACCCTAACGGGACAGGGGGCGTTTGGC.

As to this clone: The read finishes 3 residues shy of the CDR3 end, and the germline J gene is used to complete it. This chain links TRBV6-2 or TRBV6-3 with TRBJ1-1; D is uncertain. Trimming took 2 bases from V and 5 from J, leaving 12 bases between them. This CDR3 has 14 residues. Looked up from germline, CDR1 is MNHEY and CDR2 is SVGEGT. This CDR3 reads CASSYGLLGTEAFF. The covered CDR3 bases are TGTGCCAGCAGTTACGGGCTGTTGGGTACTGAA.

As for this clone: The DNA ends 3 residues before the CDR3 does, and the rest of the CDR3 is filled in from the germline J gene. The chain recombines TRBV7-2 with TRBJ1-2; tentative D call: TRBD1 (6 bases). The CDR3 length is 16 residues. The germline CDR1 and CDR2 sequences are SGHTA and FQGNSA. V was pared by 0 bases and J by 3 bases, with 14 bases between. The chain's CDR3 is CASSLAPAGEDYGYTF. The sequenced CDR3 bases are TGTGCCAGCAGCTTAGCGCCGGCAGGGGAGGACTATGGC.

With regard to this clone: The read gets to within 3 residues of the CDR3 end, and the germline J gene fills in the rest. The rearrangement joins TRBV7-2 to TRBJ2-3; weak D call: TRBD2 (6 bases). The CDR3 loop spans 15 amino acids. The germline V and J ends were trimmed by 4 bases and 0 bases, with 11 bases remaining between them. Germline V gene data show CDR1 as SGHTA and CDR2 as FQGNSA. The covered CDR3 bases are TGTGCCAGCAGCTCCTCCGGGACTAGCACAGATACG. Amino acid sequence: CASSSSGTSTDT. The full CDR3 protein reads CASSSSGTSTDTQYF. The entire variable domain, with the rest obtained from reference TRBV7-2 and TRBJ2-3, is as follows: GAGVSQSPSNKVTEKGKDVELRCDPISGHTALYWYRQSLGQGLEFLIYFQGNSAPDKSGLPSDRFSAERTGGSVSTLTIQRTQQEDSAVYLCASSSSGTSTDTQYFGPGTRLTVL.

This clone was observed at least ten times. The DNA read from the CDR3 is TGTGCCAGCCTGATAGGGGGCGGGTACACTGAA. Protein: CASLIGGGYTE. The entire CDR3 protein is CASLIGGGYTEAFF. The chain combines TRBV18 with TRBJ1-1, with 7 bases identical to TRBD1. The read ends 3 residues early relative to the CDR3; the germline J gene fills the gap. Per germline, CDR1 KGHSH and CDR2 LQKENI. Losses at the gene ends were 8 bases for V and 3 bases for J; bases not matched to a gene: 9. This CDR3 is built from 14 residues.

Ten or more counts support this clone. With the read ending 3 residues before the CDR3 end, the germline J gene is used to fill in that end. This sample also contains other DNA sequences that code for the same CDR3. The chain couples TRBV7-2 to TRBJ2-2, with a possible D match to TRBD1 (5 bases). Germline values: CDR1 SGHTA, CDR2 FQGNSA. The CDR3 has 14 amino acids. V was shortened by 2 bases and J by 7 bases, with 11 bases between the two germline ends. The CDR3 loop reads CASSLQGSGGELFF. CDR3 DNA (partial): TGTGCCAGCAGCTTACAGGGTAGTGGCGGGGAG.

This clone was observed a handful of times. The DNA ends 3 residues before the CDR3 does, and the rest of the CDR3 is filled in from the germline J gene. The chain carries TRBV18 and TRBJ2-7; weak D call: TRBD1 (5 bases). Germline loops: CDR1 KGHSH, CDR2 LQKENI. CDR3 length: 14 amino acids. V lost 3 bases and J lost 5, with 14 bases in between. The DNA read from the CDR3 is TGTGCCAGCTCACCGGGGCATGGATCTCACGAG. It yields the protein CASSPGHGSHE. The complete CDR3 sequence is CASSPGHGSHEQYF.

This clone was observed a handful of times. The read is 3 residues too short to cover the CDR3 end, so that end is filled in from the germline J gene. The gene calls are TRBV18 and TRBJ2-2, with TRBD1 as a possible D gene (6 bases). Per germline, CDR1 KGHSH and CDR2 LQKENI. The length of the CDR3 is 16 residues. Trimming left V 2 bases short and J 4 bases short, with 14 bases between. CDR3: CASSPFVGGATGELFF. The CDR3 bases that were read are TGTGCCAGCTCACCATTTGTAGGGGGAGCCACCGGGGAG. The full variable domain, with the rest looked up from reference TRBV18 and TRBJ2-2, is NAGVMQNPRHLVRRRGQEARLRCSPMKGHSHVYWYRQLPEEGLKFMVYLQKENIIDESGMPKERFSAEFPKEGPSILRIQQVVRGDSAAYFCASSPFVGGATGELFFGEGSRLTVL.

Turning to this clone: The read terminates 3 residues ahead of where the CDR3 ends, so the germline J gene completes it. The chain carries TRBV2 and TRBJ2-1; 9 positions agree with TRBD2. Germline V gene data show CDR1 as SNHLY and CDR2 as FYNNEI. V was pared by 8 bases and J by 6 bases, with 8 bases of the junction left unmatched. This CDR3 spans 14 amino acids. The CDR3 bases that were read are TGTGCCAGCGGCTGGGGCGGGGGGGCCAATGAG. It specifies CASGWGGGANE. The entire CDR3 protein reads CASGWGGGANEQFF.

CDR3 bases read: TGTGCCAGTAGTATACAGGGTAGGGTCACTGAG. Amino acid sequence: CASSIQGRVTE. The complete CDR3 sequence is CASSIQGRVTEQFF. V usage is TRBV19 and J usage is TRBJ2-1; perhaps TRBD1 as D (5 bases). The read ends 3 residues shy of where the CDR3 ends; the end is completed using the germline J gene. Germline loops: CDR1 LNHDA, CDR2 SQIVND (reference sequence). This CDR3 region has 14 residues. V was cut by 2 bases and J by 9 bases, with 14 bases left in between.

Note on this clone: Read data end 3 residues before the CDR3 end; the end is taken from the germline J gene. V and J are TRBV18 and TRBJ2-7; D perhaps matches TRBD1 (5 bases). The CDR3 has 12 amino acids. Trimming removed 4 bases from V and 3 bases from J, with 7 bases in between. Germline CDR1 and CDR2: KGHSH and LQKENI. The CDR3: CASSQDNYEQYF. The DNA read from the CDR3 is TGTGCCAGCTCACAGGACAACTACGAG.

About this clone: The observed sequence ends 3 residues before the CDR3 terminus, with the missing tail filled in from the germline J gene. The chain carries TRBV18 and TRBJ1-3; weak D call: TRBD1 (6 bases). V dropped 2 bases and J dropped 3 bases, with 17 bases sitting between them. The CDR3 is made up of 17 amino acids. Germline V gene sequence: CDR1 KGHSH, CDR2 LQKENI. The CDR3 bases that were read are TGTGCCAGCTCACCATTCGGCCAGGGGCTAAGTGGAAACACC. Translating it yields CASSPFGQGLSGNT. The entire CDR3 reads CASSPFGQGLSGNTIYF.